The 27 T cell receptor beta chains given below trace back to one sample, sequenced in a study of blood T cells in healthy people across ages. The authors ran a second PCR of 7 to 11 cycles using a sample-barcoded 5' primer and a J-beta primer mix. MiXCR, run by TCRdb on the 5' RACE reads, gives a single entry per CDR3 protein. The table has some 1.4 million distinct CDR3 sequences, about 40% seen once; the top ten hold roughly 8.2%. Sequenced input: blood. These receptors all come from a woman aged 18-29 years in good health.

For the CDR3, the DNA is TGTGCCAGCAGTTTAGCGATGACAGGGGTGAACACTGAAGCTTTCTTT. Amino acid sequence: CASSLAMTGVNTEAFF. The chain employs TRBV12-3 or TRBV12-4 and TRBJ1-1, with 8 bases matching TRBD1. Germline trimming cut 0 bases from V and 0 bases from J; bases unmatched to any gene: 3. The CDR3 is made up of 16 amino acids.

There are a few counts of this clonotype. The V call is TRBV4-1, the J call TRBJ2-3, with TRBD1 identical over 7 bases. Germline values: CDR1 MGHRA, CDR2 YSYEKL. The length of the CDR3 is 16 residues. V was clipped by 6 bases and J by 4 bases; unmatched bases: 13. As DNA, the CDR3 is TGCGCCAGCAGACCCGGAAGAGGGGGCCGTGCAGATACGCAGTATTTT. Its protein is CASRPGRGGRADTQYF.

The gene calls are TRBV5-1 and TRBJ2-3, with D possibly TRBD2 on 6 matching bases. Trimming left V 3 bases short and J 4 bases short, with 12 bases between. The length of the CDR3 is 14 residues. CDR1 is SGHRS, CDR2 YFSETQ, per germline. The CDR3 loop reads CASSSGTPSDTQYF. The CDR3 DNA sequence: TGCGCCAGCAGCTCCGGGACTCCCTCAGATACGCAGTATTTT. Variable domain in full (rest from reference TRBV5-1 and TRBJ2-3): KAGVTQTPRYLIKTRGQQVTLSCSPISGHRSVSWYQQTPGQGLQFLFEYFSETQRNKGNFPGRFSGRQFSNSRSEMNVSTLELGDSALYLCASSSGTPSDTQYFGPGTRLTVL.

The CDR3 bases are TGTGCCAGCAGTTTTGGGGCCGGTGAGTACACTGAAGCTTTCTTT. Amino acid sequence: CASSFGAGEYTEAFF. The chain links TRBV28 to TRBJ1-1; maybe TRBD1 (5 bases). Germline V gives CDR1 MDHEN, CDR2 SYDVKM. The CDR3 covers 15 residues. Between the trimmed V and J ends, which lost 3 bases and 3 bases, there was a span of 14 bases.

This clonotype has just a few counts. The chain carries TRBV12-3 or TRBV12-4 and TRBJ2-1; maybe TRBD1 (6 bases). The CDR3 spans 16 residues. V dropped 1 base and J dropped 4 bases, with 14 bases sitting between them. The CDR3 here is CASSLGGPAVYNEQFF. CDR3 coding DNA: TGTGCCAGCAGTTTAGGGGGGCCCGCTGTATACAATGAGCAGTTCTTC.

This chain joins TRBV6-6 and TRBJ2-1; 7 bases fit TRBD2. From germline, CDR1 is MNHNY and CDR2 SVGAGI (reference sequence). The CDR3 is 16 residues long. V shed 0 bases, J shed 9 bases, and the junction held 11 bases outside the gene matches. DNA for the CDR3: TGTGCCAGCAGTTACTCCGCCAGGACTAGTCTGTCTGAGCAGTTCTTC. Translated: CASSYSARTSLSEQFF.

The V and J genes are TRBV7-8 and TRBJ2-3, with 13 bases identical to TRBD2. Germline V gives CDR1 SGHVS, CDR2 FQNEAQ. The CDR3 totals 16 residues. The J segment lost 7 bases and the V segment lost 6 bases, leaving 10 bases of the junction unmatched. In DNA form, the CDR3 reads TGTGCCAGCAGGTCGGGACTAGCGGGGCTCGGAAATACGCAGTATTTT. Translated, it gives CASRSGLAGLGNTQYF.

The chain is built from TRBV28 and TRBJ2-3; 8 bases map to TRBD2. Losses at the gene ends were 8 bases for V and 6 bases for J; bases not matched to a gene: 13. CDR3 length equals 15 residues. Per germline, CDR1 MDHEN and CDR2 SYDVKM. CDR3 DNA sequence: TGTGCCAGCTTCCACGGGGGGGCCGGGGACGATACGCAGTATTTT. Translating gives CASFHGGAGDDTQYF.

The chain uses TRBV5-1 and TRBJ2-3, with D tentatively TRBD1 (5 bases). From germline, CDR1 is SGHRS and CDR2 YFSETQ. V gave up 0 bases and J gave up 4 bases, with 9 bases separating them. CDR3 length: 14 amino acids. The CDR3 region has the DNA TGCGCCAGCAGCTTGGTTCAGGGCCCAGATACGCAGTATTTT. It encodes CASSLVQGPDTQYF.

The chain employs TRBV7-9 and TRBJ2-7; 14 bases are shared with TRBD2. TRBJ2-5 explains the end of the DNA better; the J call may be wrong. The CDR3 loop spans 15 amino acids. Looked up from germline, CDR1 is SEHNR and CDR2 is FQNEAQ (reference sequence). Here the CDR3 DNA reads TGTGCCAGCAGCTTAAGGACTAGCGGGAGGAAGACCCAGTACTTC. Protein product: CASSLRTSGRKTQYF.

The chain employs TRBV27 and TRBJ1-3, with D hard to call. V lost 4 bases to trimming and J lost 2 bases, with 9 bases between them. CDR3 length: 14 amino acids. Germline V gives CDR1 MNHEY, CDR2 SMNVEV (reference sequence). CDR3 residues: CASSSSGAGNTIYF. CDR3 in DNA: TGTGCCAGCAGTTCCTCGGGAGCTGGAAACACCATATATTTT.

The chain links TRBV28 to TRBJ1-1, with a weak D call TRBD1 (6 bases). This CDR3 is 17 amino acids long. CDR1 and CDR2 from the germline V gene are MDHEN and SYDVKM. V dropped 3 bases and J dropped 1 base, with 18 bases sitting between them. CDR3 sequence: CASSFLLGYRENTEAFF. Written as DNA, the CDR3 is TGTGCCAGCAGTTTTTTATTAGGTTACAGGGAGAACACTGAAGCTTTCTTT.

As concerns this clonotype: It may be a read error: a sequence one base away is much more abundant. The chain is built from TRBV29-1 and TRBJ2-7; weak D call: TRBD2 (5 bases). The ends were cut back, 7 bases at V and 6 bases at J, with 22 bases in the middle. The CDR3 totals 14 residues. Per germline, CDR1 SQVTM and CDR2 ANQGSEA. DNA for the CDR3: TGCAGCGCTCCCGGCCAGCTTCAAGAGGGCGAGCAGTACTTC. This gives the protein CSAPGQLQEGEQYF.

This clonotype came up once. This chain links TRBV3-1 with TRBJ2-2, with unresolved D. The CDR3 is 12 amino acids. Germline CDR1 LGHDT, CDR2 YNNKEL (reference sequence). Trimming removed 3 bases at V and 6 bases at J, with 5 bases between. The CDR3 reads CASSQLSGELFF. The CDR3, as DNA: TGTGCCAGCAGCCAGCTTTCCGGGGAGCTGTTTTTT.

The J gene is TRBJ1-2, the V gene TRBV20-1, with a tentative D call TRBD1 (6 bases). The CDR3 loop spans 11 amino acids. V was pared by 7 bases and J by 6 bases, with 12 bases between. CDR1 is DFQATT, CDR2 SNEGSKA, per germline (reference sequence). CDR3 in DNA: TGCAGTGGAACGGGGGCGAATGGCTACACCTTC. It yields the protein CSGTGANGYTF.

This clonotype was seen only a few times. The CDR3 reads CSALGAGSFTNEKLFF. CDR3 DNA sequence: TGCAGTGCTCTAGGTGCAGGGAGTTTTACTAATGAAAAACTGTTTTTT. V and J are TRBV20-1 and TRBJ1-4, with D possibly TRBD1 on 5 matching bases. Germline V gene lookup returns CDR1 DFQATT and CDR2 SNEGSKA (reference sequence). The length of the CDR3 is 16 residues. V lost 5 bases, J lost 2 bases, and 18 bases lay in between.

This clonotype was detected only a few times. This rearrangement joins TRBV9 to TRBJ2-1, with TRBD1 matching over 8 bases. The CDR3 contains 14 residues. Germline V gene data show CDR1 as SGDLS and CDR2 as YYNGEE. The J segment lost 9 bases and the V segment lost 4 bases, leaving 9 bases of the junction unmatched. Written as DNA, the CDR3 is TGTGCCAGCAGCCTTGACAGGGGCGCAATTGAGCAGTTCTTC. Translated, it gives CASSLDRGAIEQFF.

V gene TRBV16 combines with J gene TRBJ2-3, with 7 bases that match TRBD2. The germline CDR1 and CDR2 sequences are KGHSY and FQNENV. This CDR3 contains 15 residues. V was clipped by 0 bases and J by 2 bases; unmatched bases: 2. DNA of the CDR3: TGTGCCAGCAGCCAATCACGGGGGGACACAGATACGCAGTATTTT. Protein: CASSQSRGDTDTQYF. The full variable domain, rest sourced from reference TRBV16 and TRBJ2-3, is GEEVAQTPKHLVRGEGQKAKLYCAPIKGHSYVFWYQQVLKNEFKFLISFQNENVFDETGMPKERFSAKCLPNSPCSLEIQATKLEDSAVYFCASSQSRGDTDTQYFGPGTRLTVL.

This clonotype was observed a few times. V gene TRBV12-3 or TRBV12-4 combines with J gene TRBJ2-2, with TRBD2 matching 8 bases. The V and J ends lost 4 bases and 1 base, in that order; junction bases with no gene match: 8. There are 17 residues in the CDR3. The CDR3 spells CASSSSYREGNTGELFF. The CDR3 DNA sequence: TGTGCCAGCAGTTCCTCTTATCGGGAGGGGAACACCGGGGAGCTGTTTTTT.

This clonotype was detected a few times. The gene calls are TRBV9 and TRBJ1-6; tentatively, D is TRBD1 (5 bases). The germline gives CDR1 SGDLS, CDR2 YYNGEE. Trimming stripped 3 bases from V and 7 bases from J, with 17 bases between. This CDR3 has 16 residues. The CDR3 coding sequence is TGTGCCAGCAGCGCCGACTTTGGGACGGTAAATTCACCCCTCCACTTT. Translated, it gives CASSADFGTVNSPLHF.

This clonotype was counted between two and nine times. This rearrangement joins TRBV20-1 to TRBJ2-1; 7 bases are a match to TRBD2. V lost 0 bases, J lost 7 bases, and 12 bases stayed unmatched. Germline CDR1 is DFQATT and CDR2 is SNEGSKA (reference sequence). The CDR3 has 16 amino acids. CDR3 coding DNA: TGCAGTGCTAGAGATGCCCAGCGGGATCCTGAGAATGAGCAGTTCTTC. This codes for CSARDAQRDPENEQFF.

The table lists this clonotype with a few counts. The chain recombines TRBV21-1 with TRBJ2-7; TRBD1, as called in the table, went unchecked against the DNA. TRBV21-1 is a pseudogene. CDR3 length equals 17 residues. CDR3 DNA: TGTGCCAGCAGCACACAGGGGGCGCTAAGATATTCCTACGAGCAGTACTTC. Its protein product is CASSTQGALRYSYEQYF.

This clonotype was counted between two and nine times. This CDR3 reads CASSPRFSGSNYNEQFF. The CDR3 DNA follows: TGTGCCAGCAGCCCCCGTTTTAGCGGGAGTAATTACAATGAGCAGTTCTTC. The chain has TRBV7-6 and TRBJ2-1; TRBD2 matches 9 bases. CDR3 length: 17 amino acids. Germline V CDR1 and CDR2: SGHVS, FNYEAQ. Trimming cost V 5 bases and J 4 bases; bases outside gene matches: 12.

The chain employs TRBV4-2 and TRBJ2-2; 7 bases match TRBD2. Looked up from germline, CDR1 is LGHNA and CDR2 is YNFKEQ. The CDR3 covers 16 residues. The V gene end was trimmed by 0 bases and the J gene end by 3 bases; junction bases not matched to a gene: 4. The CDR3 here is CASSQELAGDTGELFF. DNA for the CDR3: TGTGCCAGCAGCCAAGAACTGGCGGGAGACACCGGGGAGCTGTTTTTT.

The chain couples TRBV20-1 to TRBJ1-5; D unclear. The CDR3 sequence is 14 residues long. Between the trimmed V and J ends, which lost 8 bases and 4 bases, there was a span of 18 bases. CDR1 and CDR2 from the germline V gene are DFQATT and SNEGSKA (reference sequence). CDR3 loop: CSSPPGATNQPQHF. Written as DNA, the CDR3 is TGCAGTTCCCCTCCGGGAGCTACGAATCAGCCCCAGCATTTT.

This CDR3 reads CASSASPDGEAFF. The CDR3 coding sequence is TGTGCCAGCAGCGCATCCCCGGACGGCGAAGCTTTCTTT. The chain joins TRBV9 to TRBJ1-1; D is unclear. The V gene's germline CDR1 is SGDLS and CDR2 YYNGEE. Deletions cut 3 bases from V and 8 bases from J, with 14 bases between. This CDR3 region has 13 residues.

The chain carries TRBV12-3 or TRBV12-4 and TRBJ1-1; no definite D call. V dropped 7 bases and J dropped 0 bases, with 9 bases sitting between them. CDR3 size: 13 residues. CDR3 loop: CASTIQVNTEAFF. CDR3 in DNA: TGTGCCAGCACTATTCAGGTGAACACTGAAGCTTTCTTT.